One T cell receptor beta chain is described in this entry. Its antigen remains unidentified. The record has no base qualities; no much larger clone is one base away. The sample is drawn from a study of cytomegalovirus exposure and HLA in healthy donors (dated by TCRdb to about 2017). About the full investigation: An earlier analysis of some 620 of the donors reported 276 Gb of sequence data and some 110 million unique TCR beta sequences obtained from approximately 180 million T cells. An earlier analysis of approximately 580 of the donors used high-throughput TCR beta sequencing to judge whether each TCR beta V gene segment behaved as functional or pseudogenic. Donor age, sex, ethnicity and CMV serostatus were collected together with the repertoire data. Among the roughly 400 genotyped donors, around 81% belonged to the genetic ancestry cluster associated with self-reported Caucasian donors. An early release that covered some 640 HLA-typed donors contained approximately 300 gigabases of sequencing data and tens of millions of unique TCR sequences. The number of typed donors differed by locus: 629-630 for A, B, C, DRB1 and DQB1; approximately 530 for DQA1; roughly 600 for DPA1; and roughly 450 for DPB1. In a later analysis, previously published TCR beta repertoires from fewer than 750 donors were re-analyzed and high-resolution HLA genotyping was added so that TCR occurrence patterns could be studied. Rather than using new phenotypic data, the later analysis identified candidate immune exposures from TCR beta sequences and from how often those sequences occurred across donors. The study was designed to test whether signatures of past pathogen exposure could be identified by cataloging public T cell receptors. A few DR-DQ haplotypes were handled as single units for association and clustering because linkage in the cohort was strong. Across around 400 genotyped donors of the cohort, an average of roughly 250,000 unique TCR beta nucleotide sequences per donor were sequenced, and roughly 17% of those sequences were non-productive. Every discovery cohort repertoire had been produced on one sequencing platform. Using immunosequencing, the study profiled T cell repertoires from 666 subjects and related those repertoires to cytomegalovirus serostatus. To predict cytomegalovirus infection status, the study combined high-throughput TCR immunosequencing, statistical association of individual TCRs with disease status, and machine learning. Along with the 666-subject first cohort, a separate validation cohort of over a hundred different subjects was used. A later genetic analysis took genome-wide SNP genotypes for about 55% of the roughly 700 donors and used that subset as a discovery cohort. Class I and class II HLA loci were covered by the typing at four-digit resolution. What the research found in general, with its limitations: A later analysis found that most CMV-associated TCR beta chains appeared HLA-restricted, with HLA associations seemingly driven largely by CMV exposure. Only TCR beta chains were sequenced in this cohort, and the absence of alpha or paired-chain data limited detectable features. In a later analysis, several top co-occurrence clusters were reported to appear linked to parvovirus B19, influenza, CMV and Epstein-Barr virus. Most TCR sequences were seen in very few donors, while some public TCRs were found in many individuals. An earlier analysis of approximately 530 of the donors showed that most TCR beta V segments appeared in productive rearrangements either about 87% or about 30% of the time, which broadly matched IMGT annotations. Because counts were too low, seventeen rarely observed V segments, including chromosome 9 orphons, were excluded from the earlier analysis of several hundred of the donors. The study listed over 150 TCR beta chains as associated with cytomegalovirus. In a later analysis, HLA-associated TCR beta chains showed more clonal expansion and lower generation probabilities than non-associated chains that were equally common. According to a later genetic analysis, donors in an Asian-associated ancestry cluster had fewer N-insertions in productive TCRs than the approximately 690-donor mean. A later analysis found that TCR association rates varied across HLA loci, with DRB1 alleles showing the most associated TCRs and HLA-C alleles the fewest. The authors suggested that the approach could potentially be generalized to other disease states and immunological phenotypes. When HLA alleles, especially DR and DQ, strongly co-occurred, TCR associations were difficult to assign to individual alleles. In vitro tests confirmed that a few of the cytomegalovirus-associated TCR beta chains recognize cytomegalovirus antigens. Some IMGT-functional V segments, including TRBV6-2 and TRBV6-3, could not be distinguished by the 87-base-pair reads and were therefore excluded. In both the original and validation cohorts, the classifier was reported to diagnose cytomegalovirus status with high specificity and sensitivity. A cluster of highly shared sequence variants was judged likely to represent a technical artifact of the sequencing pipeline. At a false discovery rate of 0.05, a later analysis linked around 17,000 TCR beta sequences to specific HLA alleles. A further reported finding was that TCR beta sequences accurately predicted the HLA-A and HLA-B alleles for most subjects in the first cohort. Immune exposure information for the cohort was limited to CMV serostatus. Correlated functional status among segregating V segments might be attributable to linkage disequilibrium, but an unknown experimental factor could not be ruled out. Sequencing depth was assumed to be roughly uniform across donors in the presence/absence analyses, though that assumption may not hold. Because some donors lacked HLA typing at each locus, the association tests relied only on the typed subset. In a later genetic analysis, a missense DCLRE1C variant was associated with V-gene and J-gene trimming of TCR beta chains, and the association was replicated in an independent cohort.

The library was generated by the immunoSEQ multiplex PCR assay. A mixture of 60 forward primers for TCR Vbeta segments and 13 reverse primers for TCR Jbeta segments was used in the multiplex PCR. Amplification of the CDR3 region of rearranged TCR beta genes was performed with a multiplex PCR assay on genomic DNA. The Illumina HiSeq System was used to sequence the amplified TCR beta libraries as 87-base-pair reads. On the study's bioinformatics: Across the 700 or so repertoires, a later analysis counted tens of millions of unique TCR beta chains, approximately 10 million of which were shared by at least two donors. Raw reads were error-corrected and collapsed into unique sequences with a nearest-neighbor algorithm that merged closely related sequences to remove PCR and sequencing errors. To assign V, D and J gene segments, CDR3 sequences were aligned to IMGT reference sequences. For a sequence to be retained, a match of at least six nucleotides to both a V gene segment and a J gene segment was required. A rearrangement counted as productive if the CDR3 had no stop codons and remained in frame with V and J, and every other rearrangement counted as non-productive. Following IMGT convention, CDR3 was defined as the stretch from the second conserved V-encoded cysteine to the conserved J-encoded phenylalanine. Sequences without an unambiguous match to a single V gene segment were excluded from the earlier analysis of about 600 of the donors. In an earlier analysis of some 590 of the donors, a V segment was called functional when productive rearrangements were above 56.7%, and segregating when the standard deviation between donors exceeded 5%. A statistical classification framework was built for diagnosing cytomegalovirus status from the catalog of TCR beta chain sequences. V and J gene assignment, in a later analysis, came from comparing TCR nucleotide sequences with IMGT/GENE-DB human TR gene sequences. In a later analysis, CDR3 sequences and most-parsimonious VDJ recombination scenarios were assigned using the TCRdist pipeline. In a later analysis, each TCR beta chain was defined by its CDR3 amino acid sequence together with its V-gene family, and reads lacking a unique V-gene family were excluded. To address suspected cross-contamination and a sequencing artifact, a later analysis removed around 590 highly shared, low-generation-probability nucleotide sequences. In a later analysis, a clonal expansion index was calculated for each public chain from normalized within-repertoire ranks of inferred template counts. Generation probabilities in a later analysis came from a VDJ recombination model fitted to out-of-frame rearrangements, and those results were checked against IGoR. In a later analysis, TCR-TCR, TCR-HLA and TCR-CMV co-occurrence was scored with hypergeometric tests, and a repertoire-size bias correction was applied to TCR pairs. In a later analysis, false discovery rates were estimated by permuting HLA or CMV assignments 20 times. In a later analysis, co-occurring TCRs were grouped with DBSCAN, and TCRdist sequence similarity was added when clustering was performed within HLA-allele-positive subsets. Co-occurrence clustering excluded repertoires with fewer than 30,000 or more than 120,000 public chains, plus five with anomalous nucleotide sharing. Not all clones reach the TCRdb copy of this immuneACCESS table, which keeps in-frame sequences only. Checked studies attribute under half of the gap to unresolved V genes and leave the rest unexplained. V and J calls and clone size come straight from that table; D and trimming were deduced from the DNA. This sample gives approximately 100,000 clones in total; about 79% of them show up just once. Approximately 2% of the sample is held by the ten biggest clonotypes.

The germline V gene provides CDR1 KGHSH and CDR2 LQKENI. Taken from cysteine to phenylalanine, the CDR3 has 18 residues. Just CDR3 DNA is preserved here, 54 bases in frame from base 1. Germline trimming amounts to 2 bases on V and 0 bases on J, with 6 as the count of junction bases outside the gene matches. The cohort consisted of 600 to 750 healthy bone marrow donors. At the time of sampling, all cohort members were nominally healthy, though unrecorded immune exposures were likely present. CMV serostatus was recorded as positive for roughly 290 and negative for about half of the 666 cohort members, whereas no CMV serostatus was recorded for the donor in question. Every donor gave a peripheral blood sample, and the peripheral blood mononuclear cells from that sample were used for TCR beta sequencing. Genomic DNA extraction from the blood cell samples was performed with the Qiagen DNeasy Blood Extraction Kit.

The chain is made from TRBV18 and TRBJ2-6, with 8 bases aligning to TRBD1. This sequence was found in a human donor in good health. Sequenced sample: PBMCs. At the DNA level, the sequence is TGTGCCAGCTCACCAACGGACAGGGCCCCCTCTGGGGCCAACGTCCTGACTTTC. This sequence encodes CASSPTDRAPSGANVLTF.